These T cell receptor beta chains were read from a single sample in a study of OX40 agonist ivuxolimab in advanced cancers. The data were produced by immunoSEQ multiplex PCR, yet TCRdb's version contains in-frame clones alone and is incomplete. The profile shows roughly 40,000 clones, 70% to 90% of them singletons. The starting material was CD4+ or CD8+ T cells sorted from blood, obtained in a trial of the OX40 agonist ivuxolimab. All receptors derive from an adult with an advanced solid tumor such as melanoma, head and neck, liver or kidney cancer. CDR3s include the opening cysteine and the closing phenylalanine or tryptophan. Each record gives: J gene, D gene, V gene, clone size, CDR3 DNA, CDR3 protein. The D gene is left open where the match is weak. Not every row has a clone size; where given, it reads once, few, many or a size class.

TRBJ2-1	TRBD1	TRBV5-1	.	TGCGCCAGCAGCGCCCGACAGGGGGCCGGCAATGAGCAGTTCTTC	CASSARQGAGNEQFF
TRBJ2-3	.	TRBV4-1	once	TGCGCCAGCAGCCAAGATCGGGGGATCACAGATACGCAGTATTTT	CASSQDRGITDTQYF
TRBJ2-5	.	TRBV6-1	.	TGTGCCAGCAGTGACCCCTTGGGCTGGCAAGAGACCCAGTACTTC	CASSDPLGWQETQYF
TRBJ1-2	.	TRBV4-3	.	TGCGCCAGCAGCCAAGATATACAGCGAGTAGCCATCTATGGCTACACCTTC	CASSQDIQRVAIYGYTF
TRBJ2-2	.	TRBV19	.	TGTGCCAGTACCCCCCGTTCGGGGGTTGGGGAGCTGTTTTTT	CASTPRSGVGELFF
TRBJ1-1	TRBD1	TRBV6-5	few	TGTGCCAGCAGTTCCCCCCCAGGGGGGGTAAGTACTGAAGCTTTCTTT	CASSSPPGGVSTEAFF
TRBJ2-3	TRBD2	TRBV5-1	.	TGCGCCAGCAGCTCGACGACTAGCGGGAGCACAGATACGCAGTATTTT	CASSSTTSGSTDTQYF
TRBJ2-3	.	TRBV6-4	.	TGTGCCAGCAGTGACGGTCACGGGGATACGCAGTATTTT	CASSDGHGDTQYF
TRBJ1-1	TRBD1	TRBV6-6	once	TGTGCCAGCAAACGACAGGGGGGAAGGAACACTGAAGCTTTCTTT	CASKRQGGRNTEAFF
TRBJ2-5	.	TRBV30	.	TGTGCCTGGATAGGTACAGAAGAGACCCAGTACTTC	CAWIGTEETQYF
TRBJ1-1	TRBD1	TRBV9	.	TGTGCCAGCAGCGTAGTAGACAGGGGGACTGAAGCTTTCTTT	CASSVVDRGTEAFF
TRBJ2-7	.	TRBV30	.	TGTGCCTGGAGTGTAACACAGGTTTTATACGAGCAGTACTTC	CAWSVTQVLYEQYF
TRBJ1-5	.	TRBV4-3	.	TGCGCCAGCAGCCAAGACGAGGGGGGCCGTCAGCCCCAGCATTTT	CASSQDEGGRQPQHF
TRBJ2-7	.	TRBV5-8	.	TGTGCCAGCAGCTTGTGGGGAGTCGGGAGCTCCTACGAGCAGTACTTC	CASSLWGVGSSYEQYF
TRBJ1-1	.	TRBV6-5	.	TGTGCCAGCAGTTACTCGACGGCGAACACTGAAGCTTTCTTT	CASSYSTANTEAFF
TRBJ2-5	TRBD2	TRBV2	.	TGTGCCAGCAGTACCCAGGGAGGGAGTAAAGAGACCCAGTACTTC	CASSTQGGSKETQYF
TRBJ1-1	TRBD1	TRBV6-6	.	TGTGCCAGCACTCGGACAGGGGTCGTGTGGACTGAAGCTTTCTTT	CASTRTGVVWTEAFF
TRBJ2-1	TRBD2	TRBV9	.	TGTGCCAGCAGCGTAAGCCTGGGGGGAAGCGGGAGGGCGAATGAGCAGTTCTTC	CASSVSLGGSGRANEQFF
TRBJ1-2	.	TRBV6-1	once	TGTGCCAGCAGTGAATACACCTATGGCTACACCTTC	CASSEYTYGYTF
TRBJ1-5	TRBD1	TRBV5-1	.	TGCGCCAGCAGCTTGGGGACAGGGACTGATCAGCCCCAGCATTTT	CASSLGTGTDQPQHF
TRBJ2-1	.	TRBV5-1	.	TGCGCCAGCAGCGACAGTACCTCCTACAATGAGCAGTTCTTC	CASSDSTSYNEQFF
TRBJ2-3	.	TRBV11-3	.	TGTGCCAGCAGCTTAGATAACACAGATACGCAGTATTTT	CASSLDNTDTQYF
TRBJ1-5	.	TRBV30	.	TGTGCCTGCTCCGACAATAGCAATCAGCCCCAGCATTTT	CACSDNSNQPQHF